This T cell receptor beta chain was sequenced during a study of blood T cell repertoires in COVID-19. Participants came from some 26 US areas, aged about 18 to 89 years. Participants had their cohort set by participant-reported clinical history. Exposed participants came across a COVID-19 case within 2 weeks before study entry. In the authors' workflow: Reference gene primers were amplified, and this amplification served to estimate nucleated cell counts. Data came from immunoSEQ multiplex PCR; TCRdb stores just in-frame clones and leaves some out. D and trimming come from the DNA, and the V and J calls and clone size come from that table. The table lists some 340,000 clones, 90% of them singletons. This clone showed up just once. The V end was cut by 6 bases, the J end by 6 bases, with 13 bases between. Germline V CDR1 and CDR2: SGHTS, YDEGEE. The CDR3 length is 13 residues.

The TCR sequence derives from a woman in her twenties or thirties who had been exposed to COVID-19. The V call is TRBV5-8, the J call TRBJ1-5; possible D gene TRBD1, 5 bases. The sequenced sample consisted of PBMCs or T cells enriched from blood (not recorded which). In DNA form, the CDR3 reads TGTGCCAGCACACAGGCTTTAGGTCAGCCCCAGCATTTT. Translation: CASTQALGQPQHF.